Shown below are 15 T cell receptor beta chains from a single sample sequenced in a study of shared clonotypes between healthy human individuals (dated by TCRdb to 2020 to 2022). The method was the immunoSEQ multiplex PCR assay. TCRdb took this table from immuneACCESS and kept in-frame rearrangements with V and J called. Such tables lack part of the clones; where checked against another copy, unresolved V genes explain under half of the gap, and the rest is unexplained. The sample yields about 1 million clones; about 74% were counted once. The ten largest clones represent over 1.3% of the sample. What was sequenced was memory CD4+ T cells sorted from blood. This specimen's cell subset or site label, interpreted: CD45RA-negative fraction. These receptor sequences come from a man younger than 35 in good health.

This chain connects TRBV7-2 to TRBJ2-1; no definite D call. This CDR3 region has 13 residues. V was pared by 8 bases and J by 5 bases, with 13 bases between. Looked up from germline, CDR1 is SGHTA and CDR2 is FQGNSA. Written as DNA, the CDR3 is TGTGCCAGCCACGGCCGGCTGAACAATGAGCAGTTCTTC. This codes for CASHGRLNNEQFF. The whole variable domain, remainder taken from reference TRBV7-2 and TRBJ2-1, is GAGVSQSPSNKVTEKGKDVELRCDPISGHTALYWYRQSLGQGLEFLIYFQGNSAPDKSGLPSDRFSAERTGGSVSTLTIQRTQQEDSAVYLCASHGRLNNEQFFGPGTRLTVL.

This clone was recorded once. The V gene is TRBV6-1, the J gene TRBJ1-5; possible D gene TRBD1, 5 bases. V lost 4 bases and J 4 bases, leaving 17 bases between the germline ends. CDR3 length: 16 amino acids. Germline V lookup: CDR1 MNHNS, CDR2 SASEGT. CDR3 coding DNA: TGTGCCAGCAGTGGTACAGGACTAGCTGGGAATCAGCCCCAGCATTTT. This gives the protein CASSGTGLAGNQPQHF.

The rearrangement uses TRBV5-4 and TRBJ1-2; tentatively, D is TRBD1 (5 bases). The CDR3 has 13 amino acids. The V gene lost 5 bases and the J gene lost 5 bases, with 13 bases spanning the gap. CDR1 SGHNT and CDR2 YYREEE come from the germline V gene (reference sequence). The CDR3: CASRGEGRYGYTF. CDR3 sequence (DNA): TGTGCCAGCAGGGGTGAGGGGCGATATGGCTACACCTTC.

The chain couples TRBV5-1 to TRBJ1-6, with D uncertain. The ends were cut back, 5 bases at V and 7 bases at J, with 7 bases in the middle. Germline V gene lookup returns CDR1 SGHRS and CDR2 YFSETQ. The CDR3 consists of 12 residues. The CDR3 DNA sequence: TGCGCCAGCAGGGACCCGAATTCACCCCTCCACTTT. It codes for CASRDPNSPLHF.

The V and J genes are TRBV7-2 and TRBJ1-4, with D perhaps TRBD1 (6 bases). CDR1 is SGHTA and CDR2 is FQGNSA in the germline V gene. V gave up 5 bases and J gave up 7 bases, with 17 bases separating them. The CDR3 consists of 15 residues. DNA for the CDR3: TGTGCCAGCAGCCGCCCACAGGGACTAGGTGAAAAACTGTTTTTT. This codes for CASSRPQGLGEKLFF.

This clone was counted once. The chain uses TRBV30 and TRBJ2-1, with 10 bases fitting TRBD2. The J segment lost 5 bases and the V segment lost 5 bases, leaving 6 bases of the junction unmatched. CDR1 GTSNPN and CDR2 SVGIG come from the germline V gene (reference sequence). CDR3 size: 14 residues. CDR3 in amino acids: CAWVRLAGHNEQFF. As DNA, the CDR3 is TGTGCCTGGGTTCGACTAGCGGGTCACAATGAGCAGTTCTTC.

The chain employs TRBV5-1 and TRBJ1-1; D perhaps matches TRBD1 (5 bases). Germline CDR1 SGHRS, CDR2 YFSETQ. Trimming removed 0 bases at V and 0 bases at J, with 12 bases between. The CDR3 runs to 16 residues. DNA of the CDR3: TGCGCCAGCAGCTTGGGGCGTCAGGGATTGAACACTGAAGCTTTCTTT. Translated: CASSLGRQGLNTEAFF.

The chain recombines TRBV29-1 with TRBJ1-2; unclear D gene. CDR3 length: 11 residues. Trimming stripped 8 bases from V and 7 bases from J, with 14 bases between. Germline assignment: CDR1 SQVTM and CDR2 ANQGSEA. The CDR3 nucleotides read TGCAGCACGGTAAAGGAGTCTGGCTACACCTTC. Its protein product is CSTVKESGYTF.

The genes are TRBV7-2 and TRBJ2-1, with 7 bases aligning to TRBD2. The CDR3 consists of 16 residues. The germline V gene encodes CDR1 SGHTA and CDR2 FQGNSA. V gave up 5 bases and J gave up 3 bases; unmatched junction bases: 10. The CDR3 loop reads CASSTAPSGNYNEQFF. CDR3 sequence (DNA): TGTGCCAGCAGCACAGCCCCTAGCGGTAACTACAATGAGCAGTTCTTC.

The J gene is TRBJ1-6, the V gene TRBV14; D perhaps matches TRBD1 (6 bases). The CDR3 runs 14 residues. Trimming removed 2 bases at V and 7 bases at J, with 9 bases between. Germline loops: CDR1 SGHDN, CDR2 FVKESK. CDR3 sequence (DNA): TGTGCCAGCAGCCAACGCACAGGGAATTCACCCCTCCACTTT. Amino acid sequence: CASSQRTGNSPLHF.

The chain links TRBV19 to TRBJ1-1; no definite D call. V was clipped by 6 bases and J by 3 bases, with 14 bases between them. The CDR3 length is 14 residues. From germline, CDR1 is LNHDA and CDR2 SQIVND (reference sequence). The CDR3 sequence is CASSRSGKDTEAFF. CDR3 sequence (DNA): TGTGCCAGTAGCCGCAGTGGTAAGGACACTGAAGCTTTCTTT.

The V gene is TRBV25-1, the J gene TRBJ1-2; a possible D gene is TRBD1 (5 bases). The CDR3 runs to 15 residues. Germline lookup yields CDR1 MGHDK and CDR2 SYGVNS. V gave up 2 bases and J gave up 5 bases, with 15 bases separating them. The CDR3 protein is CASSEVGPGIYGYTF. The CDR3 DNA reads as TGTGCCAGCAGTGAAGTGGGGCCGGGAATATATGGCTACACCTTC.

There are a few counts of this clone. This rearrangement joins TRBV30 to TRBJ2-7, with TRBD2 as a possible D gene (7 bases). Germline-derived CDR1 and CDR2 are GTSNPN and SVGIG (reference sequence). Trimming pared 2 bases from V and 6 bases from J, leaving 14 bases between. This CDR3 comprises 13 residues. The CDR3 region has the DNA TGTGCCTGGAGTAAACAGGGACTACGCGAGCAGTACTTC. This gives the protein CAWSKQGLREQYF.

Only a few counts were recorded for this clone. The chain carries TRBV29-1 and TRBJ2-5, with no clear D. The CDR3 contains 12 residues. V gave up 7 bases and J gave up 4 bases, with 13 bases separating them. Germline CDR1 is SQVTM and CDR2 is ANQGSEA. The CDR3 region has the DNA TGCAGCGCCCTAATAAGGACAGAGACCCAGTACTTC. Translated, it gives CSALIRTETQYF.

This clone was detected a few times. The CDR3 sequence is CASSVGGHEKLFF. The CDR3 nucleotides are TGTGCCAGCAGCGTAGGGGGCCATGAAAAACTGTTTTTT. The J gene is TRBJ1-4, the V gene TRBV9; perhaps TRBD1 as D (5 bases). The V gene's germline CDR1 is SGDLS and CDR2 YYNGEE. The CDR3 totals 13 residues. Between the trimmed V and J ends, which lost 0 bases and 6 bases, there was a span of 6 bases.